This T cell receptor (beta chain) stems from a study of cytomegalovirus exposure and HLA in healthy donors. Broader study findings: Across donors, sequencing depth was assumed by presence/absence analyses to be roughly uniform. Earlier analysis found most TCR beta V segments productive about 87% or about 30% of the time. Analysis performed later showed TCR beta chains linked to HLA being more clonally expanded than equally common others.

Healthy bone marrow donors made up the donors. Comment on this clone: Its antigen is unknown.

Germline assignment: CDR1 SNHLY and CDR2 FYNNEI. The CDR3 spans 14 residues. The primer mix had 60 Vbeta and 13 Jbeta primers. Clones were sequenced by immunoSEQ multiplex PCR, and TCRdb holds only the in-frame ones, with some missing. The table shows about 130,000 clones, with roughly 80% occurring only once. The V call is TRBV2, the J call TRBJ2-5, with 10 bases lining up with TRBD2. With the DNA end fitting TRBJ2-7 better, the J assignment may be wrong. The sequence was obtained from a female donor in good health and CMV-seronegative. Material: PBMCs. DNA of the CDR3: TGTGCCAGCACCGGACTAGCGGAGTTTTACGAGCAGTACTTC. Encoded protein: CASTGLAEFYEQYF.